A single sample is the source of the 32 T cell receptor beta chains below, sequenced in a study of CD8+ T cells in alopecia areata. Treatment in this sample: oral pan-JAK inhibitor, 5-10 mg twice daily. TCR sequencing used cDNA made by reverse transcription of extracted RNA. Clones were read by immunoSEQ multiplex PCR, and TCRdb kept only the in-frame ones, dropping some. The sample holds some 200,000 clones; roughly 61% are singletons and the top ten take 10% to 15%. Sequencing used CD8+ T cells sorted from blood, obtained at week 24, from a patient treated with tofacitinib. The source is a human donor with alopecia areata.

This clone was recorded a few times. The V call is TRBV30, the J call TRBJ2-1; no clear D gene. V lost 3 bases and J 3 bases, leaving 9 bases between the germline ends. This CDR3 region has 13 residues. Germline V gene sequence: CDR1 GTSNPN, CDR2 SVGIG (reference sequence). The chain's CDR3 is CAWSLGNYNEQFF. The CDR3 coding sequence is TGTGCCTGGAGCCTGGGTAACTACAATGAGCAGTTCTTC.

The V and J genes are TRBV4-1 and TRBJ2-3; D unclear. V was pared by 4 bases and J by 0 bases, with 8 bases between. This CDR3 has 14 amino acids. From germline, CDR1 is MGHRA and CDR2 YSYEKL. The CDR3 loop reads CASSPGPSTDTQYF. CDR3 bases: TGCGCCAGCAGCCCGGGCCCTAGCACAGATACGCAGTATTTT.

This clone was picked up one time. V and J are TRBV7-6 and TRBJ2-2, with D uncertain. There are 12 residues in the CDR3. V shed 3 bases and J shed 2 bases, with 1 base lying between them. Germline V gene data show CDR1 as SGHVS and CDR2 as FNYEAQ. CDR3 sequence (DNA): TGTGCCAGCAGCTTTAACACCGGGGAGCTGTTTTTT. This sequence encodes CASSFNTGELFF. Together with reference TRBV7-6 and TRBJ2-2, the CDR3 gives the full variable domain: GAGVSQSPRYKVTKRGQDVALRCDPISGHVSLYWYRQALGQGPEFLTYFNYEAQQDKSGLPNDRFSAERPEGSISTLTIQRTEQRDSAMYRCASSFNTGELFFGEGSRLTVL.

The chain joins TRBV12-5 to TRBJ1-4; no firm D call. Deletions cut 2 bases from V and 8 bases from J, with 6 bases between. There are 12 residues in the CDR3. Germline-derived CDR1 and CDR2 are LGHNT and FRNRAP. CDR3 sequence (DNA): TGTGCTAGTGGTTTGACGGGAGAAAAACTGTTTTTT. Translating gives CASGLTGEKLFF.

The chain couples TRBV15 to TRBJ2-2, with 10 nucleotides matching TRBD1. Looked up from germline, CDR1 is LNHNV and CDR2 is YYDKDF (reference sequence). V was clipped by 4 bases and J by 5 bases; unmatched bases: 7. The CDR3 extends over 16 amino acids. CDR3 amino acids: CATSKDGTGVTGELFF. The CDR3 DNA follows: TGTGCCACCAGCAAAGACGGGACAGGGGTTACCGGGGAGCTGTTTTTT.

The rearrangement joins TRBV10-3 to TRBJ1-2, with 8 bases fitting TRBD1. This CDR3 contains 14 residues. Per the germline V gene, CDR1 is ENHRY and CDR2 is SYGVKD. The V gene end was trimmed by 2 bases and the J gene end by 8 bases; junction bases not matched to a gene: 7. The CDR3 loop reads CAISEEDRVAGYTF. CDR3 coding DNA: TGTGCCATCAGTGAGGAGGACAGGGTGGCGGGCTACACCTTC.

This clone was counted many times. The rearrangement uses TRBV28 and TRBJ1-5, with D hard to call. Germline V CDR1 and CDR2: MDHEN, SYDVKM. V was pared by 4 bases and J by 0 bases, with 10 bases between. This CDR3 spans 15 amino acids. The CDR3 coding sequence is TGTGCCAGCAGTTCGGGAGCACATAGCAATCAGCCCCAGCATTTT. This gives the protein CASSSGAHSNQPQHF. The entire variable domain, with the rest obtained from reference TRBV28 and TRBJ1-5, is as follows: DVKVTQSSRYLVKRTGEKVFLECVQDMDHENMFWYRQDPGLGLRLIYFSYDVKMKEKGDIPEGYSVSREKKERFSLILESASTNQTSMYLCASSSGAHSNQPQHFGDGTRLSIL.

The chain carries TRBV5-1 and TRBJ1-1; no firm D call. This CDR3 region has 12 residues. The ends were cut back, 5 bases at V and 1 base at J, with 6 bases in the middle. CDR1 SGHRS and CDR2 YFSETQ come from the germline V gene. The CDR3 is CASRVGNTEAFF. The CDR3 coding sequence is TGCGCCAGCAGGGTGGGGAACACTGAAGCTTTCTTT.

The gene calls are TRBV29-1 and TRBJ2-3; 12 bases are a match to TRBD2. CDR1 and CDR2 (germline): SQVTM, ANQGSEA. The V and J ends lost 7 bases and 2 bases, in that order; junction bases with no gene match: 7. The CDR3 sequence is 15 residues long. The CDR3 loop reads CSARLAGASTDTQYF. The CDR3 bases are TGCAGCGCAAGACTAGCGGGGGCGTCCACAGATACGCAGTATTTT.

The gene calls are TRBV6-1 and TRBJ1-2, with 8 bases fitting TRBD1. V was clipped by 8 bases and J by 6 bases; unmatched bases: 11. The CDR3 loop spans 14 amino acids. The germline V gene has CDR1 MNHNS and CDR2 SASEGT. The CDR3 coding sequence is TGTGCCAGCCCAACTCAGGGGGCGCTTGATGGCTACACCTTC. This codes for CASPTQGALDGYTF.

The CDR3 coding sequence is TGTGCCAGCAGCCAAGTTGGAGGGGCCTATGGCTACACCTTC. It codes for CASSQVGGAYGYTF. The chain joins TRBV14 to TRBJ1-2; tentatively, D is TRBD1 (5 bases). The CDR3 contains 14 residues. With 1 base removed from V and 4 bases from J, the gap between germline ends came to 10 bases. The V gene's germline CDR1 is SGHDN and CDR2 FVKESK. Full variable domain (missing parts from reference TRBV14 and TRBJ1-2): EAGVTQFPSHSVIEKGQTVTLRCDPISGHDNLYWYRRVMGKEIKFLLHFVKESKQDESGMPNNRFLAERTGGTYSTLKVQPAELEDSGVYFCASSQVGGAYGYTFGSGTRLTVV.

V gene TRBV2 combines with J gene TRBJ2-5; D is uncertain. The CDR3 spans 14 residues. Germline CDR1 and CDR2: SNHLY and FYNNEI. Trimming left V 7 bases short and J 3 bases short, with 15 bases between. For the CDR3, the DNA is TGTGCCAGCATACCGGGCGGCAGGAAAGAGACCCAGTACTTC. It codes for CASIPGGRKETQYF.

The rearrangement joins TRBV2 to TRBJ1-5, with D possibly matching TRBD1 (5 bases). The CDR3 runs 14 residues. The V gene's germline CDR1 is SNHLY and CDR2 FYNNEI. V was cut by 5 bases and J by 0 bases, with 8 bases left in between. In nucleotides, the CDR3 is TGTGCCAGCAGTCCAGGGATTAGCAATCAGCCCCAGCATTTT. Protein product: CASSPGISNQPQHF. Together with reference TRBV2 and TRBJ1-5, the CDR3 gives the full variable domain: EPEVTQTPSHQVTQMGQEVILRCVPISNHLYFYWYRQILGQKVEFLVSFYNNEISEKSEIFDDQFSVERPDGSNFTLKIRSTKLEDSAMYFCASSPGISNQPQHFGDGTRLSIL.

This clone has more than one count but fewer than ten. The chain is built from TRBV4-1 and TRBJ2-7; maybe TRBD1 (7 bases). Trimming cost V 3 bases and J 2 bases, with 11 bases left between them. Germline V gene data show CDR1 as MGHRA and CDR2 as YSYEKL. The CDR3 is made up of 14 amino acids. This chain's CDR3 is CASSQGGQTYEQYF. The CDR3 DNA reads TGCGCCAGCAGCCAGGGGGGACAGACCTACGAGCAGTACTTC.

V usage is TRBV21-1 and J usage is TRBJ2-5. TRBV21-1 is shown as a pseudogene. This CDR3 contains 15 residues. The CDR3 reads CASSNLRDPLRTQYF. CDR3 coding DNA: TGTGCCAGCAGCAATTTGAGGGACCCCCTTCGGACCCAGTACTTC.

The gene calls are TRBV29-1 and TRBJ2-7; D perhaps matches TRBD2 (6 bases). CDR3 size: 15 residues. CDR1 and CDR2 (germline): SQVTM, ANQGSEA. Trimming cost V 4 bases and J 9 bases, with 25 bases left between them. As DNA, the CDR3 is TGCAGCGTTGCTGGCGGGGAACGAGGGGCGAGGGGGCAGTACTTC. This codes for CSVAGGERGARGQYF.

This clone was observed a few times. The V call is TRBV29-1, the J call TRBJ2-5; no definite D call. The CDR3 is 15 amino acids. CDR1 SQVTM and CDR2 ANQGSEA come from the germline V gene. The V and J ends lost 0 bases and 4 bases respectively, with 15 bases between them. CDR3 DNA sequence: TGCAGCGTTGAAGATCGTCGCAGGCTACGAGAGACCCAGTACTTC. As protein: CSVEDRRRLRETQYF. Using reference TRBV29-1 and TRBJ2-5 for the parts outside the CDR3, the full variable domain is SAVISQKPSRDICQRGTSLTIQCQVDSQVTMMFWYRQQPGQSLTLIATANQGSEATYESGFVIDKFPISRPNLTFSTLTVSNMSPEDSSIYLCSVEDRRRLRETQYFGPGTRLLVL.

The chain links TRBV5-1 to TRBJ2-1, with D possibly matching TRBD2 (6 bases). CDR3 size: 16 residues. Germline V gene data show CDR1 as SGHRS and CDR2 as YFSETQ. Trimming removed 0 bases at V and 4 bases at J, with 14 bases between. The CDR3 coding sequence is TGCGCCAGCAGCTTGGTCGCGGGGATGATATACAATGAGCAGTTCTTC. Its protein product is CASSLVAGMIYNEQFF.

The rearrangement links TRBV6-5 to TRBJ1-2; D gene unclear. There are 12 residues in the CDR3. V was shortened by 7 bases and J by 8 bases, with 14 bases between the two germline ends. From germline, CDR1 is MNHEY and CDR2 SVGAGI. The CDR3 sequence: CASTGGERGYTF. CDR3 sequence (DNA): TGTGCCAGCACGGGTGGTGAGAGGGGCTACACCTTC.

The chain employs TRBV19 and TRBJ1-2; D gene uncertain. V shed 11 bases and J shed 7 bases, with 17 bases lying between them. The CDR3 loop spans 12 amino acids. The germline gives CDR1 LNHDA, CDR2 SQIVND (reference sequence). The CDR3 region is CACEEGASGYTF. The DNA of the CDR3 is TGTGCCTGTGAAGAGGGAGCATCTGGCTACACCTTC.

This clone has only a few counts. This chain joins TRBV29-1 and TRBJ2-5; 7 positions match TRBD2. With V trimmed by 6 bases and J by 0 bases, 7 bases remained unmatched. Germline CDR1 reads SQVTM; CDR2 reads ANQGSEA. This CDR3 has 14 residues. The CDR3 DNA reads TGCAGCGTCCGGGACTATACGGACCAAGAGACCCAGTACTTC. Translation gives CSVRDYTDQETQYF.

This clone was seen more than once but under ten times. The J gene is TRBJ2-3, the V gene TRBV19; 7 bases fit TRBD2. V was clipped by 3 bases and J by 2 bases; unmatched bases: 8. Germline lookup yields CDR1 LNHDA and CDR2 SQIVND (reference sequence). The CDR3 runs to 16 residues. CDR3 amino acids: CASSMTSGATTDTQYF. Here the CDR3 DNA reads TGTGCCAGTAGTATGACCAGCGGGGCAACCACAGATACGCAGTATTTT.

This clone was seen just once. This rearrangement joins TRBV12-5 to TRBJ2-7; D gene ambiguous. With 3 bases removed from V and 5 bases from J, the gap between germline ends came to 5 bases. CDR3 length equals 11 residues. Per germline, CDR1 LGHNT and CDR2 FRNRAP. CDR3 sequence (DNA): TGTGCTAGTGGTTTTCTCCACGAGCAGTACTTC. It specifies CASGFLHEQYF.

CDR3 in DNA: TGTGCCAGCAGTTACAGGGAAATAGGCTACGAGCAGTACTTC. As protein: CASSYREIGYEQYF. The chain recombines TRBV6-5 with TRBJ2-7, with D unresolved. The V end lost 2 bases, the J end lost 3 bases, and 11 bases lay between the germline ends. The CDR3 has 14 residues. Germline V gene sequence: CDR1 MNHEY, CDR2 SVGAGI.

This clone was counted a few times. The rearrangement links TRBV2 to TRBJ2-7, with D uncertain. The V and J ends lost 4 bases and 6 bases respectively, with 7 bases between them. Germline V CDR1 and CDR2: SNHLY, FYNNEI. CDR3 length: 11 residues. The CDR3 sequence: CASSGRVEQYF. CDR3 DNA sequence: TGTGCCAGCAGTGGCCGGGTCGAGCAGTACTTC.

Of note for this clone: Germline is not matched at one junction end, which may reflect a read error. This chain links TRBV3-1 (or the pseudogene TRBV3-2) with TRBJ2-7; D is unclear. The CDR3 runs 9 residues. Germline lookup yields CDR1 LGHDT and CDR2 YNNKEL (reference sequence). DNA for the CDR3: TGTGCCAGCAGCCAAGAGCGCTGCTTC. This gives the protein CASSQERCF.

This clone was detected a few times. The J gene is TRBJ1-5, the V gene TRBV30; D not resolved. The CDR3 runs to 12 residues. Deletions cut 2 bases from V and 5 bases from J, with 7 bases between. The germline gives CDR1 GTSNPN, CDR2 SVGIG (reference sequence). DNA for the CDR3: TGTGCCTGGAGTAGCGGCGATCAGCCCCAGCATTTT. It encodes CAWSSGDQPQHF.

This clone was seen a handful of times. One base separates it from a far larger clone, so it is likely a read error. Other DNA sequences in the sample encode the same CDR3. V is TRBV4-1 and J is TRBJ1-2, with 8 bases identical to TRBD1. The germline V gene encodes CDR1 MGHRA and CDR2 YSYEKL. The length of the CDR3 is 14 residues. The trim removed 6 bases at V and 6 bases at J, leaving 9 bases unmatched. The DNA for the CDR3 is TGCGCCAGCAGTCCAACAGGGGGGAGAGATGGCTACACCTTC. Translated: CASSPTGGRDGYTF.

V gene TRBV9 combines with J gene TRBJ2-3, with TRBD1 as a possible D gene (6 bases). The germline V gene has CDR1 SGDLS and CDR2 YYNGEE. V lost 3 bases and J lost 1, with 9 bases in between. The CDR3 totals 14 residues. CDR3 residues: CASSGGQRTDTQYF. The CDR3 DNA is TGTGCCAGCAGCGGCGGACAGCGCACAGATACGCAGTATTTT.

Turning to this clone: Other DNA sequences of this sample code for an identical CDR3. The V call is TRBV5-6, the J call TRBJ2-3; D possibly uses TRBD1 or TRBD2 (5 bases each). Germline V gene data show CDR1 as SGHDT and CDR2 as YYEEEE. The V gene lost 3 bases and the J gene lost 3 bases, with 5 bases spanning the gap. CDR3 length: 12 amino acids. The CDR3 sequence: CASSWGTDTQYF. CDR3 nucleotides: TGTGCCAGCAGCTGGGGGACAGATACGCAGTATTTT.

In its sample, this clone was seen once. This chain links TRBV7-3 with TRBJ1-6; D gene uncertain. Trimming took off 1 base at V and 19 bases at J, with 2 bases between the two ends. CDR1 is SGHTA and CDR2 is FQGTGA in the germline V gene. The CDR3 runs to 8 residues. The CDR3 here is CASSLNHF. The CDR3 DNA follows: TGTGCCAGCAGCTTAAATCACTTT.

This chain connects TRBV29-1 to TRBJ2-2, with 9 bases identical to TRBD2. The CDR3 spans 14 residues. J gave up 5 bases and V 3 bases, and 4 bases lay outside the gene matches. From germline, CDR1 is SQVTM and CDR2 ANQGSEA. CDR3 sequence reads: CSVDSGGPTGELFF. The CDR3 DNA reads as TGCAGCGTTGATAGCGGGGGCCCTACCGGGGAGCTGTTTTTT.